This passage covers 17 T cell receptor beta chains from one sample sequenced in a study of control samples from healthy donors and cancer patients. TCRdb's copy holds only in-frame clones and misses some; the assay was immunoSEQ multiplex PCR. The sample lists about 55,000 clones; more than 95% were seen once. The sequencing input was blood. These TCRs come from a woman under 30 in good health.

The J gene is TRBJ2-7, the V gene TRBV14; D is undetermined. V was shortened by 2 bases and J by 3 bases, with 11 bases between the two germline ends. CDR3 length equals 14 residues. Looked up from germline, CDR1 is SGHDN and CDR2 is FVKESK. The CDR3 loop is CASSQLLNLYEQYF. CDR3 bases: TGTGCCAGCAGCCAATTACTTAACCTCTACGAGCAGTACTTC.

The chain employs TRBV5-1 and TRBJ2-3, with a tentative D call TRBD2 (5 bases). The CDR3 covers 12 residues. Germline loops: CDR1 SGHRS, CDR2 YFSETQ. Trimming cost V 1 base and J 6 bases, with 6 bases left between them. This CDR3 reads CASSLWRDTQYF. DNA of the CDR3: TGCGCCAGCAGCTTGTGGAGGGATACGCAGTATTTT.

DNA for the CDR3: TGTGCCAGCAGTGATGAGGGGGACACAGATACGCAGTATTTT. It specifies CASSDEGDTDTQYF. This chain connects TRBV6-4 to TRBJ2-3, with TRBD1 as a possible D gene (6 bases). The germline V and J ends were trimmed by 3 bases and 2 bases, with 9 bases remaining between them. Germline V gene sequence: CDR1 MRHNA, CDR2 SNTAGT. This CDR3 region has 14 residues.

The rearrangement links TRBV7-9 to TRBJ2-3; 11 nucleotides align to TRBD2. Germline-derived CDR1 and CDR2 are SEHNR and FQNEAQ (reference sequence). The CDR3 spans 15 residues. V lost 4 bases to trimming and J lost 5 bases; unmatched junction nucleotides: 5. Here the CDR3 DNA reads TGTGCCAGCAGCTCTAGCGGGGGGCATGTAGATACGCAGTATTTT. Its protein product is CASSSSGGHVDTQYF.

The chain uses TRBV29-1 and TRBJ1-2; TRBD1 aligns across 8 bases. The V gene's germline CDR1 is SQVTM and CDR2 ANQGSEA. The CDR3 runs 13 residues. Trimming at V came to 6 bases and at J to 4 bases, leaving 7 bases not matched to a gene. The CDR3 here is CSVRTGPSYGYTF. The CDR3 DNA reads TGCAGCGTCCGGACAGGGCCAAGCTATGGCTACACCTTC.

The gene calls are TRBV7-7 and TRBJ2-1; 7 bases are a match to TRBD2. The CDR3 is 13 amino acids. Germline CDR1 reads SSHAT; CDR2 reads FNYEAQ (reference sequence). V was pared by 5 bases and J by 9 bases, with 7 bases of the junction left unmatched. The CDR3, as DNA: TGTGCCAGCAGCACCGGGACTACCCCTGAGCAGTTCTTC. This codes for CASSTGTTPEQFF.

This chain joins TRBV5-1 and TRBJ2-1, with TRBD1 matching 7 bases. CDR3 length equals 15 residues. V was pared by 5 bases and J by 1 base, with 6 bases of the junction left unmatched. Germline V gene data show CDR1 as SGHRS and CDR2 as YFSETQ. The DNA of the CDR3 is TGCGCCAGCAGTCAGACAGGGCCTTCCTACAATGAGCAGTTCTTC. Protein: CASSQTGPSYNEQFF.

The genes are TRBV20-1 and TRBJ1-2; 8 bases match TRBD1. The CDR3 totals 15 residues. The V and J ends lost 3 bases and 8 bases, in that order; junction bases with no gene match: 14. Germline V lookup: CDR1 DFQATT, CDR2 SNEGSKA (reference sequence). The CDR3: CSASDRTGTTYGYTF. CDR3 DNA: TGCAGTGCTAGTGACCGGACAGGGACGACCTACGGCTACACCTTC.

V gene TRBV7-9 combines with J gene TRBJ1-2; the D is unclear. V was pared by 2 bases and J by 5 bases, with 12 bases between. Germline loops: CDR1 SEHNR, CDR2 FQNEAQ (reference sequence). This CDR3 has 14 amino acids. DNA of the CDR3: TGTGCCAGCAGCTTAACGGGTTTGGGGTATGGCTACACCTTC. Translation gives CASSLTGLGYGYTF.

The rearrangement uses TRBV6-2 or TRBV6-3 and TRBJ2-1; the D gene is possibly TRBD1 (5 bases). Germline V gives CDR1 MNHEY, CDR2 SVGEGT. This CDR3 comprises 15 residues. V lost 7 bases, J lost 6 bases, and 19 bases lay in between. The CDR3 DNA is TGTGCCAGCAACCCACAGGTGACCGGACCCAATGAGCAGTTCTTC. It yields the protein CASNPQVTGPNEQFF.

About this clone itself: Sequence at one end of the junction differs from germline and may be a read error. The rearrangement joins TRBV19 to TRBJ1-2; 7 nucleotides line up with TRBD1. Germline CDR1 is LNHDA and CDR2 is SQIVND (reference sequence). This CDR3 comprises 13 residues. The CDR3 here is CTSSIQGGYGYTF. CDR3 coding DNA: TGTACCAGTAGTATCCAGGGGGGCTATGGCTACACCTTC.

The rearrangement links TRBV5-4 to TRBJ2-1, with D unresolved. The CDR3 totals 12 residues. Germline CDR1 reads SGHNT; CDR2 reads YYREEE (reference sequence). Trimming pared 4 bases from V and 8 bases from J, leaving 10 bases between. The CDR3 DNA reads as TGTGCCAGCAGCCCGACGGTGGATGAGCAGTTCTTC. The encoded protein is CASSPTVDEQFF. The full variable domain, in which reference TRBV5-4 and TRBJ2-1 provide the parts outside the CDR3, is ETGVTQSPTHLIKTRGQQVTLRCSSQSGHNTVSWYQQALGQGPQFIFQYYREEENGRGNFPPRFSGLQFPNYSSELNVNALELDDSALYLCASSPTVDEQFFGPGTRLTVL.

This chain links TRBV9 with TRBJ1-6, with D possibly being TRBD1 (6 bases). V was trimmed by 1 base and J by 6 bases, leaving 8 bases between them. This CDR3 region has 14 residues. Germline V CDR1 and CDR2: SGDLS, YYNGEE. CDR3 DNA sequence: TGTGCCAGCAGCGTAAAACAGGGTAATTCACCCCTCCACTTT. Translated, it gives CASSVKQGNSPLHF.

In DNA, the CDR3 is TGTGCCAGCAGCTTAGTGGACAGGGGTCAAGAGACCCAGTACTTC. Its protein product is CASSLVDRGQETQYF. This chain links TRBV7-8 with TRBJ2-5; 9 bases are a match to TRBD1. After removal of 1 base from V and 2 bases from J, the junction contained 2 bases not matched to a gene. This CDR3 region has 15 residues. The germline V gene encodes CDR1 SGHVS and CDR2 FQNEAQ.

The J gene is TRBJ2-7, the V gene TRBV28; possible D gene TRBD1, 7 bases. The CDR3 consists of 15 residues. The V gene lost 2 bases and the J gene lost 2 bases, with 13 bases spanning the gap. Germline V gene data show CDR1 as MDHEN and CDR2 as SYDVKM. CDR3 protein: CASSLQPGGPYEQYF. CDR3 in DNA: TGTGCCAGCAGTTTACAGCCAGGGGGGCCCTACGAGCAGTACTTC. The full variable domain, completed using reference TRBV28 and TRBJ2-7, is DVKVTQSSRYLVKRTGEKVFLECVQDMDHENMFWYRQDPGLGLRLIYFSYDVKMKEKGDIPEGYSVSREKKERFSLILESASTNQTSMYLCASSLQPGGPYEQYFGPGTRLTVT.

The V call is TRBV18, the J call TRBJ1-1, with D hard to call. The germline V and J ends were trimmed by 3 bases and 7 bases, with 9 bases remaining between them. The CDR3 length is 12 residues. In germline, CDR1 is KGHSH, CDR2 LQKENI. This CDR3 reads CASSPMHIEAFF. The CDR3 DNA follows: TGTGCCAGCTCACCGATGCACATTGAAGCTTTCTTT.

This chain joins TRBV30 and TRBJ1-4; D gene ambiguous. V was shortened by 3 bases and J by 4 bases, with 9 bases between the two germline ends. This CDR3 has 13 amino acids. Germline V lookup: CDR1 GTSNPN, CDR2 SVGIG (reference sequence). The DNA of the CDR3 is TGTGCCTGGAGCTCACGGTATAATGAAAAACTGTTTTTT. This encodes CAWSSRYNEKLFF.